The T cell receptor (beta chain) described here comes from a study of identical twins. TCRdb re-analysed the 5' RACE reads in MiXCR, keeping a single row per CDR3 protein. The table shows around 530,000 distinct CDR3 sequences, with roughly 15% occurring only once. Germline loops: CDR1 DFQATT, CDR2 SNEGSKA (reference sequence). The CDR3 contains 14 residues. V shed 5 bases and J 6 bases; nucleotides not matched to a gene: 7. Findings and limits, study-wide: Twin-shared out-of-frame alpha sequences showed excess low generation probability. Insertions ran lower in abundant cord blood beta clonotypes, though not in memory repertoires.

This clonotype was detected a few times. Its antigen is currently unknown. The data also belong to a second study, concerning yellow fever vaccine responses in identical twins.

The V call is TRBV20-1, the J call TRBJ1-4; the match to TRBD1 covers 9 bases. The TCR sequence derives from a woman between 18 and 30 years old in good health. The sample comprised CD4+ T cells sorted from blood. The CDR3 nucleotides are TGCAGTGCTGGTACAGGGGGCTCCGATGAAAAACTGTTTTTT. Translation gives CSAGTGGSDEKLFF.